These 10 T cell receptor beta chains were all obtained from the same sample, sequenced in a study of blood T cell repertoires in COVID-19. Produced via immunoSEQ multiplex PCR; TCRdb's table is partial and in-frame only. Among 190,000 or so clones listed, around 87% were seen once. The sample consisted of peripheral blood. The receptor set was obtained from a man aged 40-50 years with active or convalescent COVID-19.

The chain combines TRBV14 with TRBJ1-1; D remains ambiguous. Deletions cut 0 bases from V and 0 bases from J, with 11 bases between. CDR1 and CDR2 from the germline V gene are SGHDN and FVKESK. The CDR3 has 16 amino acids. CDR3 coding DNA: TGTGCCAGCAGCCAAGATGCGGGTCACCTGAACACTGAAGCTTTCTTT. Protein: CASSQDAGHLNTEAFF.

The chain carries TRBV7-8 and TRBJ1-1; D ambiguous. Germline V lookup: CDR1 SGHVS, CDR2 FQNEAQ. Trimming shortened V by 4 bases and J by 6 bases, and 12 bases separated the two germline ends. This CDR3 region has 13 residues. DNA of the CDR3: TGTGCCAGCAGCTCCGGAGGTTTGTCTGAAGCTTTCTTT. This sequence encodes CASSSGGLSEAFF.

The rearrangement uses TRBV11-3 and TRBJ2-5; 10 nucleotides agree with TRBD1. The CDR3 consists of 16 residues. V lost 2 bases to trimming and J lost 2 bases; unmatched junction nucleotides: 5. Germline CDR1 and CDR2: SGHNT and YENEEA. Here the CDR3 DNA reads TGTGCCAGCAGCTTAAACGACAGGGGGCGGCAAGAGACCCAGTACTTC. Its translation is CASSLNDRGRQETQYF.

This chain uses TRBV18 with TRBJ1-1; 7 bases match TRBD1. The V and J ends lost 6 bases and 4 bases, in that order; junction bases with no gene match: 8. This CDR3 has 14 amino acids. The germline V gene encodes CDR1 KGHSH and CDR2 LQKENI. CDR3 region: CASSPGQAGTEAFF. CDR3 coding DNA: TGTGCCAGCTCCCCCGGACAGGCGGGCACTGAAGCTTTCTTT.

The J gene is TRBJ2-2, the V gene TRBV5-1; 9 nucleotides match TRBD1. The J segment lost 6 bases and the V segment lost 4 bases, leaving 4 bases of the junction unmatched. CDR3 size: 14 residues. Germline loops: CDR1 SGHRS, CDR2 YFSETQ. CDR3 protein: CASSITGGPGELFF. The CDR3, as DNA: TGCGCCAGCAGCATTACAGGGGGCCCCGGGGAGCTGTTTTTT. Drawing the rest from reference TRBV5-1 and TRBJ2-2, the complete variable domain is KAGVTQTPRYLIKTRGQQVTLSCSPISGHRSVSWYQQTPGQGLQFLFEYFSETQRNKGNFPGRFSGRQFSNSRSEMNVSTLELGDSALYLCASSITGGPGELFFGEGSRLTVL.

In its sample, this clone was seen once. The rearrangement joins TRBV5-6 to TRBJ2-1; 7 nucleotides align to TRBD2. Losses at the gene ends were 3 bases for V and 8 bases for J; bases not matched to a gene: 2. The CDR3 covers 12 residues. Germline lookup yields CDR1 SGHDT and CDR2 YYEEEE. CDR3 loop: CASSSRGDEQFF. The CDR3 bases are TGTGCCAGCAGCTCCCGGGGGGATGAGCAGTTCTTC.

The chain employs TRBV30 and TRBJ1-1; D uncertain. This CDR3 comprises 10 residues. V gave up 3 bases and J gave up 8 bases, with 7 bases separating them. CDR1 GTSNPN and CDR2 SVGIG come from the germline V gene (reference sequence). The CDR3 coding sequence is TGTGCCTGGAGCTCGGGGGAAGCTTTCTTT. Its translation is CAWSSGEAFF. The complete variable domain, with remaining parts taken from reference TRBV30 and TRBJ1-1, reads SQTIHQWPATLVQPVGSPLSLECTVEGTSNPNLYWYRQAAGRGLQLLFYSVGIGQISSEVPQNLSASRPQDRQFILSSKKLLLSDSGFYLCAWSSGEAFFGQGTRLTVV.

This clone came up a few times. The V call is TRBV6-6, the J call TRBJ2-3, with D tentatively TRBD2 (5 bases). This CDR3 region has 13 residues. V lost 2 bases, J lost 2 bases, and 5 bases lay in between. Germline loops: CDR1 MNHNY, CDR2 SVGAGI (reference sequence). CDR3 nucleotide sequence: TGTGCCAGCAGTTACCGGGACACAGATACGCAGTATTTT. It is translated as CASSYRDTDTQYF.

The chain employs TRBV18 and TRBJ1-6, with a possible D match to TRBD1 (5 bases). Per germline, CDR1 KGHSH and CDR2 LQKENI. Trimming pared 0 bases from V and 9 bases from J, leaving 18 bases between. CDR3 size: 17 residues. CDR3 nucleotides: TGTGCCAGCTCACCACCGAAACCGGGGGGTTCGATTTCACCCCTCCACTTT. Protein product: CASSPPKPGGSISPLHF. Variable domain in full (rest from reference TRBV18 and TRBJ1-6): NAGVMQNPRHLVRRRGQEARLRCSPMKGHSHVYWYRQLPEEGLKFMVYLQKENIIDESGMPKERFSAEFPKEGPSILRIQQVVRGDSAAYFCASSPPKPGGSISPLHFGNGTRLTVT.

This chain links TRBV19 with TRBJ2-1, with 9 bases that match TRBD1. The CDR3 is 14 amino acids. J lost 9 bases, V lost 1 base, and 4 bases had no gene match. The germline CDR1 and CDR2 sequences are LNHDA and SQIVND (reference sequence). For the CDR3, the DNA is TGTGCCAGTAGTATAGTACAGGGGGCGGGTGAGCAGTTCTTC. Amino acid sequence: CASSIVQGAGEQFF.